A single T cell receptor beta chain is shown here with its context. This clonotype appeared many times. The antigen it recognizes is unknown. Base qualities are not at hand, and no much larger clone is one base apart. The data were taken from a study of T-cell reconstitution after alpha-beta-depleted transplantation in children (dated by TCRdb to about 2016). For context, the study as a whole: Using TCR repertoire profiling, the study followed T-cell immune reconstitution in a quantitative way in children after TCRalphabeta/CD19-depleted allogeneic hematopoietic cell transplantation.

The library was generated by PCR. The sample was run on an Illumina HiSeq 2500. Molecular barcoding was employed in the preparation of TCR libraries, with unique molecular identifiers being used to normalize TCRbeta repertoire quantification. TCRdb itself trimmed the public reads at Q25 with fastp, ran MiXCR and retained productive beta chains. Rows are combined by CDR3 protein, so each entry shows the most common genes and DNA. In this sample the table shows roughly 590,000 distinct CDR3 sequences, roughly 17% of which occur a single time. The top ten hold approximately 1% of the sample. The CDR3 numbers 16 residues from cysteine through phenylalanine. CDR3 DNA is the only sequence kept; it has 48 bases, read in frame from the first base. Trimming takes 0 bases off V and 0 bases off J; junction bases not matched to a gene: 6. The germline V gene (reference sequence) supplies CDR1 DFQATT and CDR2 SNEGSKA.

The chain employs TRBV20-1 and TRBJ2-5; TRBD2 aligns with 8 central bases. This specimen consisted of PBMCs from the stem cell graft donor, obtained from the stem cell graft. This TCR was sampled from a human donor who donated a stem cell graft to a child with acute myeloid leukemia. The DNA is TGCAGTGCTAGAGATTACCAGCGGGGGTACCAAGAGACCCAGTACTTC. This sequence encodes CSARDYQRGYQETQYF.